This note documents a single T cell receptor beta chain sequence. CDR1 and CDR2 (germline): MDHEN, SYDVKM. CDR3 size: 14 residues. Trimming took 3 bases from V and 11 from J, leaving 17 bases between them. This specimen belongs to a study of shared clonotypes between healthy human individuals. Sequencing was performed with immunoSEQ multiplex PCR; in TCRdb, only in-frame clones are kept and a portion is missing. Of more than 1.2 million clones in the sample, about 98.5% are singletons; the top ten hold around 0.33%. The chain carries TRBV28 and TRBJ2-1; D is undetermined. The receptor was isolated from a man aged 30-40 years in good health. Sample: naive CD4+ T cells sorted from blood. As for subset: CD45RA+ positively selected. The CDR3 spells CASSFPTFQVKQFF. The CDR3 DNA sequence: TGTGCCAGCAGTTTCCCCACTTTTCAGGTTAAGCAGTTCTTC.